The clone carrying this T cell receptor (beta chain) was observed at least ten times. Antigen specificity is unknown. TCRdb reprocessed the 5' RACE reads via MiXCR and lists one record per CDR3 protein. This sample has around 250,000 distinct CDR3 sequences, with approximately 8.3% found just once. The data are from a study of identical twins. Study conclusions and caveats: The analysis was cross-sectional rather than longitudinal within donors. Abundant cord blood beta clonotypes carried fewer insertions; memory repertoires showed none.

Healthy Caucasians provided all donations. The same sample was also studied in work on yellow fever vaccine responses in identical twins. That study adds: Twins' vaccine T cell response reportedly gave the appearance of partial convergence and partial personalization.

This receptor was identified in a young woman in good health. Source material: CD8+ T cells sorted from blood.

The DNA for the CDR3 is TGCAGCGTTCAGACAGGAGAAGAGACCCAGTACTTC. Translation: CSVQTGEETQYF. This chain links TRBV29-1 with TRBJ2-5, with D possibly TRBD1 on 6 matching bases. V was cut by 5 bases and J by 3 bases, with 10 bases left in between. This CDR3 spans 12 amino acids. CDR1 and CDR2 from the germline V gene are SQVTM and ANQGSEA.